What follows is one T cell receptor (beta chain) and its context. Its matching antigen is unknown. These data come from a study of cytomegalovirus exposure and HLA in healthy donors. Study overall: Earlier results showed approximately 120 million unique TCR beta sequences derived from approximately 170 million T cells.

Study findings and constraints: Another analysis was done later, and it associated 16,951 TCR beta sequences with HLA alleles at 0.05 false discovery rate.

It was with 60 Vbeta and 13 Jbeta primers that the PCR ran. Sequenced by immunoSEQ multiplex PCR; TCRdb stores in-frame clones only, minus some. The sample has some 150,000 clones; around 80% are singletons. V was shortened by 4 bases and J by 0 bases, with 20 bases between the two germline ends. Per the germline V gene, CDR1 is SGDLS and CDR2 is YYNGEE. This CDR3 is built from 18 residues. Sequencing was performed on PBMCs. The sequence was obtained from a woman aged 30 to 39 in good health and CMV-seropositive. The chain carries TRBV9 and TRBJ1-3; D gene uncertain. CDR3 sequence: CASSPRGGRSSSGNTIYF. The CDR3, as DNA: TGTGCCAGCAGCCCCCGAGGAGGCCGATCCAGCTCTGGAAACACCATATATTTT. The variable domain in full, completed from reference TRBV9 and TRBJ1-3, reads DSGVTQTPKHLITATGQRVTLRCSPRSGDLSVYWYQQSLDQGLQFLIQYYNGEERAKGNILERFSAQQFPDLHSELNLSSLELGDSALYFCASSPRGGRSSSGNTIYFGEGSWLTVV.